This TCR beta chain was sequenced during a study of blood T cell repertoires in COVID-19. For the study at large: PBMCs, B-cell-depleted T cells, or T cells were the source of the cDNA or gDNA that made up the material.

The J segment lost 9 bases and the V segment lost 6 bases, leaving 18 bases of the junction unmatched. In germline, CDR1 is MDHEN, CDR2 SYDVKM. CDR3 length: 17 residues. In the study's own analysis: Amplifying reference gene primers gave estimates of nucleated cell counts. This table comes from immunoSEQ multiplex PCR, and its TCRdb copy is limited to in-frame clones, with some not included. V and J calls and clone size are as listed in that table; D and trimming were resolved from the DNA. The sample gives around 25,000 clones, around 69% of which show up once; 20% is in the top ten. The rearrangement uses TRBV28 and TRBJ2-3; TRBD2 agrees at 10 bases. This clonotype was obtained from a human donor in a cohort sampled during active or convalescent COVID-19. The specimen sequenced was peripheral blood. The CDR3 coding sequence is TGTGCCAGCAGATCGAGAGCGGGGGGGCGGACAGATAGCACGCAGTATTTT. It translates to CASRSRAGGRTDSTQYF.